This entry concerns a single T cell receptor beta chain. Antigen: not known. CDR3 length equals 16 residues. Per germline, CDR1 MNHEY and CDR2 SMNVEV (reference sequence). Trimming took 4 bases from V and 0 from J, leaving 12 bases between them. TCRdb's table, derived via immunoSEQ multiplex PCR, lists solely in-frame clones and lacks some. The sample carries some 85,000 clones, under 95% recorded once. This record belongs to a study of graft-versus-host responses after intestinal transplantation. Across the study: The recipients all started with anti-thymocyte globulin induction and then took tacrolimus and steroids for around three years. Findings and limits, study-wide: Early HvG declines after transplant were associated with peak circulating GvH clone levels. Those patients showing graft-donor T cell macrochimerism displayed high graft-versus-host to host-versus-graft clonal ratios in allografts.

The source is a human donor who was the organ donor for an intestinal transplant. The chain combines TRBV27 with TRBJ1-4; possibly TRBD1 for D (5 bases). The specimen comprised unstimulated CD8+ T cells sorted from spleen or lymph node cells, sampled before transplant. In nucleotides, the CDR3 is TGTGCCAGCAGTTCCTCAGGGAATCCAACTAATGAAAAACTGTTTTTT. Translation gives CASSSSGNPTNEKLFF.